One sample yielded the 26 T cell receptor beta chains listed below, sequenced in a study of identical twins. Each CDR3 protein is one row after TCRdb ran MiXCR on the 5' RACE reads. The data show some 500,000 distinct CDR3 sequences, 13% to 15% seen once. This same sample was also part of a study on yellow fever vaccine responses in identical twins.

The sequencing sample was made of CD4+ T cells sorted from blood. The receptors were sampled from a woman in her late teens or twenties in good health.

This clonotype was recorded at least ten times. The chain combines TRBV4-2 with TRBJ1-1, with a tentative D call TRBD1 (5 bases). V was clipped by 0 bases and J by 5 bases, with 13 bases between them. The CDR3 is 15 amino acids. Germline loops: CDR1 LGHNA, CDR2 YNFKEQ. CDR3 in DNA: TGTGCCAGCAGCCAAGACTTAAGGGGCGGTACTGAAGCTTTCTTT. Translating it yields CASSQDLRGGTEAFF.

With respect to this clonotype: A read error may account for a junction end that differs from germline. The chain recombines TRBV7-9 with TRBJ1-1; TRBD1 matches at 7 bases. The CDR3 runs 14 residues. CDR1 is SEHNR and CDR2 is FQNEAQ in the germline V gene (reference sequence). In DNA, the CDR3 is TGTGCCAGCAGCCCTAGGGGGCTGAAAACTGAAGCTTTCTTT. Protein: CASSPRGLKTEAFF.

This rearrangement joins TRBV20-1 to TRBJ2-1; 12 bases align to TRBD2. CDR3 size: 14 residues. Trimming cost V 6 bases and J 4 bases; bases outside gene matches: 4. Germline V gene sequence: CDR1 DFQATT, CDR2 SNEGSKA (reference sequence). For the CDR3, the DNA is TGCAGTGCCCAAACTAGCGGGAGGTACAATGAGCAGTTCTTC. Translation gives CSAQTSGRYNEQFF.

This CDR3 is CSVEVQGTDTQYF. The CDR3 coding sequence is TGCAGCGTTGAAGTCCAGGGAACAGATACGCAGTATTTT. The genes are TRBV29-1 and TRBJ2-3; the D gene is possibly TRBD1 (5 bases). Germline CDR1 SQVTM, CDR2 ANQGSEA. The germline V and J ends were trimmed by 1 base and 3 bases, with 8 bases remaining between them. The CDR3 totals 13 residues.

This clonotype was seen only a few times. The chain carries TRBV3-1 and TRBJ2-7, with TRBD1 as a possible D gene (7 bases). There are 14 residues in the CDR3. V dropped 6 bases and J dropped 4 bases, with 16 bases sitting between them. The germline V gene has CDR1 LGHDT and CDR2 YNNKEL (reference sequence). DNA for the CDR3: TGTGCCAGCAGTGGGAGGACAGGTGCTTACGAGCAGTACTTC. Translated, it gives CASSGRTGAYEQYF.

This clonotype occurred many times. This chain uses TRBV12-3 or TRBV12-4 with TRBJ2-3; 7 bases map to TRBD1. The CDR3 consists of 14 residues. V dropped 7 bases and J dropped 2; count of bases not matched to a gene: 6. The CDR3 here is CASTWDRPTDTQYF. The CDR3 DNA is TGTGCCAGCACCTGGGACAGACCCACAGATACGCAGTATTTT.

In this sample, this clonotype turned up a few times. This chain connects TRBV12-3 or TRBV12-4 to TRBJ2-4; 7 bases map to TRBD1. The V gene end was trimmed by 5 bases and the J gene end by 15 bases; junction bases not matched to a gene: 7. This CDR3 spans 11 amino acids. The CDR3 loop reads CASSQTGTAYF. The CDR3 DNA reads TGTGCCAGCAGTCAAACCGGGACAGCGTACTTC.

This chain uses TRBV11-2 with TRBJ2-2; D uncertain. The CDR3 is 14 residues long. Trimming took off 1 base at V and 4 bases at J, with 7 bases between the two ends. Germline V CDR1 and CDR2: SGHAT, FQNNGV. The CDR3 is CASSLVRFTGELFF. The CDR3 DNA sequence: TGTGCCAGCAGCTTAGTCAGATTCACCGGGGAGCTGTTTTTT.

The V call is TRBV6-1, the J call TRBJ2-7; D perhaps matches TRBD2 (6 bases). This CDR3 contains 13 residues. Deletions cut 7 bases from V and 9 bases from J, with 19 bases between. The germline gives CDR1 MNHNS, CDR2 SASEGT. For the CDR3, the DNA is TGTGCCAGCACCGGTGGGGGGAACTACCGGCAGTACTTC. Amino acids: CASTGGGNYRQYF.

This clonotype showed up just a few times. The rearrangement links TRBV7-2 to TRBJ2-3, with 8 bases that match TRBD1. This CDR3 is built from 15 residues. The germline gives CDR1 SGHTA, CDR2 FQGNSA. V shed 4 bases, J shed 4 bases, and the junction held 7 bases outside the gene matches. The CDR3 region has the DNA TGTGCCAGCAGCTCTGGGGGGACAGGTTCAGATACGCAGTATTTT. It is translated as CASSSGGTGSDTQYF.

With respect to this clonotype: Possible read error: a much larger clone is one base away. As the CDR3 is not closed by the conserved phenylalanine or tryptophan, this likely results from a read error. The rearrangement joins TRBV7-7 to TRBJ2-3; perhaps TRBD2 as D (6 bases). Germline CDR1 and CDR2: SSHAT and FNYEAQ (reference sequence). The CDR3 totals 14 residues. This CDR3 reads CATSAGPSTDTQYL. In DNA form, the CDR3 reads TGTGCTACCTCGGCGGGACCGAGCACAGATACGCAGTATCTT.

Details on this clonotype: Mismatch with germline at one junction end may stem from a read error. The chain combines TRBV7-9 with TRBJ1-6; D is perhaps TRBD1 (5 bases). The CDR3 sequence is 14 residues long. Germline values: CDR1 SEHNR, CDR2 FQNEAQ (reference sequence). CDR3 sequence: CGSSLSGSTSPLHF. DNA for the CDR3: TGTGGCAGCAGCTTATCAGGGTCGACTTCACCCCTCCACTTT.

There are a few counts of this clonotype. The rearrangement uses TRBV7-8 and TRBJ2-3; tentative D call: TRBD2 (6 bases). CDR3 length: 16 amino acids. V lost 2 bases to trimming and J lost 0 bases, with 12 bases between them. Germline V gene data show CDR1 as SGHVS and CDR2 as FQNEAQ. CDR3: CASSLLSSASTDTQYF. The CDR3 DNA reads TGTGCCAGCAGCTTACTCTCTAGCGCTAGCACAGATACGCAGTATTTT.

This clonotype was seen at least ten times. V usage is TRBV5-1 and J usage is TRBJ2-7; 8 bases are a match to TRBD1. The CDR3 covers 15 residues. Germline CDR1 SGHRS, CDR2 YFSETQ. Trimming at V came to 3 bases and at J to 2 bases, leaving 7 bases not matched to a gene. The CDR3 DNA is TGCGCCAGCAGCTCCGGGACAGGTCCAACCTACGAGCAGTACTTC. Protein sequence: CASSSGTGPTYEQYF.

This sequence joins TRBV5-1 and TRBJ2-1, with TRBD2 matching 14 bases. The V and J ends lost 4 bases and 3 bases, in that order; junction bases with no gene match: 6. This CDR3 comprises 17 residues. The V gene's germline CDR1 is SGHRS and CDR2 YFSETQ. In DNA, the CDR3 is TGCGCCAGCAGCCCAGGACTAGCGGGGGGCAACTACAATGAGCAGTTCTTC. It specifies CASSPGLAGGNYNEQFF.

Only a few counts were recorded for this clonotype. The chain employs TRBV29-1 and TRBJ2-5; no definite D call. The germline V gene encodes CDR1 SQVTM and CDR2 ANQGSEA. V lost 3 bases to trimming and J lost 5 bases, with 13 bases between them. The CDR3 spans 13 residues. CDR3 bases: TGCAGCGTTGAGCAGGCACTGGGGGAGACCCAGTACTTC. Amino acids: CSVEQALGETQYF.

The chain employs TRBV9 and TRBJ2-2; 7 positions match TRBD2. The CDR3 covers 15 residues. Germline assignment: CDR1 SGDLS and CDR2 YYNGEE. Unmatched junction bases numbered 3, after V lost 3 bases and J lost 1 base. CDR3 in DNA: TGTGCCAGCAGCGCCGGGACTAAGAACACCGGGGAGCTGTTTTTT. Translating it yields CASSAGTKNTGELFF.

This clonotype was picked up many times. This rearrangement joins TRBV4-3 to TRBJ2-3; no firm D call. The CDR3 spans 16 residues. Germline V gene lookup returns CDR1 LGHNA and CDR2 YSLEER. Trimming removed 1 base at V and 1 base at J, with 12 bases between. CDR3 in DNA: TGCGCCAGCAGCCAAGGGCCGCCGGTCCGCACAGATACGCAGTATTTT. Protein: CASSQGPPVRTDTQYF.

This clonotype was found a few times. The chain is built from TRBV3-1 and TRBJ1-6, with a possible D match to TRBD1 (6 bases). The CDR3 has 16 residues. Trimming pared 3 bases from V and 9 bases from J, leaving 18 bases between. Germline CDR1 LGHDT, CDR2 YNNKEL (reference sequence). The CDR3 loop reads CASSQRSARGFSPLHF. CDR3 sequence (DNA): TGTGCCAGCAGCCAGAGGTCGGCCAGGGGTTTTTCACCCCTCCACTTT.

This clonotype was seen ten or more times. J is TRBJ2-7 and V is TRBV3-1, with 8 bases that match TRBD2. The CDR3 is made up of 14 amino acids. Germline V lookup: CDR1 LGHDT, CDR2 YNNKEL (reference sequence). The J segment lost 6 bases and the V segment lost 8 bases, leaving 12 bases of the junction unmatched. The CDR3 region is CASARGGGIGEQYF. CDR3 bases: TGTGCCAGCGCCCGAGGCGGGGGGATAGGCGAGCAGTACTTC.

The chain links TRBV20-1 to TRBJ2-4; tentative D call: TRBD1 (6 bases). Germline loops: CDR1 DFQATT, CDR2 SNEGSKA (reference sequence). V was pared by 3 bases and J by 8 bases, with 20 bases between. CDR3 length: 15 amino acids. The CDR3 coding sequence is TGCAGTGCTAGCACCCCCCGGGACACAAGGGACATTCAGTACTTC. Amino acid sequence: CSASTPRDTRDIQYF.

This clonotype was recorded a few times. This chain uses TRBV7-6 with TRBJ2-1; D may be TRBD1 (6 bases). Trimming took 3 bases from V and 0 from J, leaving 12 bases between them. Germline V lookup: CDR1 SGHVS, CDR2 FNYEAQ. The CDR3 runs 16 residues. CDR3 in DNA: TGTGCCAGCAGCTTCCCCTACAGGGTCTCCTACAATGAGCAGTTCTTC. Its translation is CASSFPYRVSYNEQFF.

The rearrangement links TRBV12-3 or TRBV12-4 to TRBJ2-1; 8 nucleotides agree with TRBD1. Trimming took 6 bases from V and 3 from J; bases not matched to a gene: 7. The CDR3 covers 15 residues. The CDR3 loop is CASSRTGSLYNEQFF. CDR3 DNA sequence: TGTGCCAGCAGCCGGACAGGGAGTCTCTACAATGAGCAGTTCTTC.

This clonotype has a count of ten or more. The chain recombines TRBV29-1 with TRBJ2-1; TRBD2 is a possible D gene (6 bases). Germline lookup yields CDR1 SQVTM and CDR2 ANQGSEA. The V end was cut by 6 bases, the J end by 8 bases, with 23 bases between. The CDR3 spans 15 residues. The CDR3 coding sequence is TGCAGCGTACGCCTCGGGGACTCCTTCTTCGATGAGCAGTTCTTC. Encoded protein: CSVRLGDSFFDEQFF.

The table lists this clonotype with a few counts. The J gene is TRBJ2-7, the V gene TRBV27; D unresolved. This CDR3 spans 11 amino acids. Per germline, CDR1 MNHEY and CDR2 SMNVEV (reference sequence). V lost 5 bases, J lost 6 bases, and 8 bases lay in between. In DNA, the CDR3 is TGTGCCAGCAGTCCCCGGTTCGAGCAGTACTTC. Translation: CASSPRFEQYF.

The CDR3 coding sequence is TGCAGTGCAGCTAGAGTATGGAGACTAGCGGGAGGTTCGGGGAATGAGCAGTTCTTC. It is translated as CSAARVWRLAGGSGNEQFF. The rearrangement uses TRBV20-1 and TRBJ2-1, with 13 positions matching TRBD2. This CDR3 has 19 residues. V was clipped by 6 bases and J by 7 bases; unmatched bases: 21. CDR1 is DFQATT and CDR2 is SNEGSKA in the germline V gene (reference sequence).